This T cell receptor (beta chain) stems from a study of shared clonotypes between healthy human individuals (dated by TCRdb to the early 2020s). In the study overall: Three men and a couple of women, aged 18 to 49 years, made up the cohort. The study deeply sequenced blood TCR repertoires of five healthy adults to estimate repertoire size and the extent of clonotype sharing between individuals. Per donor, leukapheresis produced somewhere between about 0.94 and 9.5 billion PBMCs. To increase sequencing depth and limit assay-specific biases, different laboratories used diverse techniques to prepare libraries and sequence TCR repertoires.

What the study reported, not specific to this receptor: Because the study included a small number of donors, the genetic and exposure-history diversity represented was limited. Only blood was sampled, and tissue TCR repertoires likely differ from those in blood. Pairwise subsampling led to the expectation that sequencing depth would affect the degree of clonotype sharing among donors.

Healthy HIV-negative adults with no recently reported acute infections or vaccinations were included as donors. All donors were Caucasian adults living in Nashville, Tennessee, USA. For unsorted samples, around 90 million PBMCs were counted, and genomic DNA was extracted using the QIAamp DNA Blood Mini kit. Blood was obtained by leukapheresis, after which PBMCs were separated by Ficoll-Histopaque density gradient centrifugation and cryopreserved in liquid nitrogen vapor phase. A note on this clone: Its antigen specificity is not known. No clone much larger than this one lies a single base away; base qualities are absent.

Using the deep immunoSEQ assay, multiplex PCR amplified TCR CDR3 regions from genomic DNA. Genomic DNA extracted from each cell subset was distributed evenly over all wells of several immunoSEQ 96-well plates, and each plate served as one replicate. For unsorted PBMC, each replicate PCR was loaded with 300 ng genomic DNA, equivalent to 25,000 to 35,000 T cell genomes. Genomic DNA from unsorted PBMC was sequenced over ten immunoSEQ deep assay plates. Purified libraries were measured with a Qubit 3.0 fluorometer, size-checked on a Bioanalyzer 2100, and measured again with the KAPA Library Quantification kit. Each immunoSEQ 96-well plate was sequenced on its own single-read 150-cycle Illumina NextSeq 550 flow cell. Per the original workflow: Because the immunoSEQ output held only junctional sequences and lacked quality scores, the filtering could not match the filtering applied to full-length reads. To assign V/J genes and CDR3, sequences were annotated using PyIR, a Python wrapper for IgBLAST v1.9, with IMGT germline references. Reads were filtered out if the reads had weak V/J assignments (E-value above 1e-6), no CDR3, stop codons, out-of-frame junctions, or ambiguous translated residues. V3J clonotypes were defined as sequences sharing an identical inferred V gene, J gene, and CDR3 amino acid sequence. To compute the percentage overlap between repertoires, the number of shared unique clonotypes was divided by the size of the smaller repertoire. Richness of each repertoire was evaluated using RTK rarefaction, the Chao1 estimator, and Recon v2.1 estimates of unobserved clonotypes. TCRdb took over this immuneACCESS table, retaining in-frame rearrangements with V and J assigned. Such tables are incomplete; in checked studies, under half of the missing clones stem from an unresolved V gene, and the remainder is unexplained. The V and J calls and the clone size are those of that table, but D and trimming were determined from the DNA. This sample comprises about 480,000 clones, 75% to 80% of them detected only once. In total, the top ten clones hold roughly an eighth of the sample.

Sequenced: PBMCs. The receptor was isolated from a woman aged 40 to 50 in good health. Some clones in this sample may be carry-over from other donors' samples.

The CDR3 protein sequence reads: CASSFSSGETQYF. The nucleotides are TGTGCCAGCAGCTTTAGCAGCGGGGAGACCCAGTACTTC. The V and J genes are TRBV7-9 and TRBJ2-5; 6 matching bases give a weak D call of TRBD2. CDR1 and CDR2, looked up from the germline V gene (reference sequence), are SEHNR and FQNEAQ. Trimming at the junction amounts to 3 bases on V and 5 bases on J, and the germline ends lie 10 bases apart. From the cysteine through the phenylalanine, the CDR3 covers 13 amino acids. The DNA shown is the 39-base CDR3, in frame from base 1.